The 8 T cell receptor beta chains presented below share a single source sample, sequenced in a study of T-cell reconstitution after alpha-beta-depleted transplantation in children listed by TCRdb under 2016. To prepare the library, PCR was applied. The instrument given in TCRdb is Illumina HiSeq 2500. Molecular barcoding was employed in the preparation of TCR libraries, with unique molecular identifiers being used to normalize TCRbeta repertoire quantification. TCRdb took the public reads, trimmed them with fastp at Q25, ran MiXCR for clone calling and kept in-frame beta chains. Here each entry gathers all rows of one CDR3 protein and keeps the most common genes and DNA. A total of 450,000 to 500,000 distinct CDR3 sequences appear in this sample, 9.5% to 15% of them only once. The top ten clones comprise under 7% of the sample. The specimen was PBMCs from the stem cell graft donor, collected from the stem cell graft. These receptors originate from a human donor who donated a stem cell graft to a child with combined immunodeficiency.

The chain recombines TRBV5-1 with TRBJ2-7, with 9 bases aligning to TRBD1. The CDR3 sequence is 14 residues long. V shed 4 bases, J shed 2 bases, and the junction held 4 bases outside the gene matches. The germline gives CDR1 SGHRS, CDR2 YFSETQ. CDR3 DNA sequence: TGCGCCAGCAGCGCAAGGACAGGGGCCTACGAGCAGTACTTC. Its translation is CASSARTGAYEQYF.

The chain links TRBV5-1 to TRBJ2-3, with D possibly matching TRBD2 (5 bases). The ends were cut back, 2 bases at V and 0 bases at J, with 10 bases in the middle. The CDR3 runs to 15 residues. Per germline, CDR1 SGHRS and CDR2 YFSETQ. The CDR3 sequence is CASSFEGASTDTQYF. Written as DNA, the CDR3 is TGCGCCAGCAGCTTTGAGGGAGCTAGCACAGATACGCAGTATTTT. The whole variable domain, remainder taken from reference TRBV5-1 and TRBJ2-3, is KAGVTQTPRYLIKTRGQQVTLSCSPISGHRSVSWYQQTPGQGLQFLFEYFSETQRNKGNFPGRFSGRQFSNSRSEMNVSTLELGDSALYLCASSFEGASTDTQYFGPGTRLTVL.

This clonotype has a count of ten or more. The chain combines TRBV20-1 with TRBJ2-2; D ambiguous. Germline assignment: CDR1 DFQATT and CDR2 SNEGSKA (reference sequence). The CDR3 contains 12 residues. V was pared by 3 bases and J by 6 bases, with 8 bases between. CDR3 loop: CSASATPGELFF. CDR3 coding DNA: TGCAGTGCTAGCGCCACCCCCGGGGAGCTGTTTTTT.

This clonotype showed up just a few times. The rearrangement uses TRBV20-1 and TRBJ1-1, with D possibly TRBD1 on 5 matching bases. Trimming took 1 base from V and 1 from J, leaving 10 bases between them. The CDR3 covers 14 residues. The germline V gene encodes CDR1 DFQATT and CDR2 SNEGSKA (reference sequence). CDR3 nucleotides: TGCAGTGCTAGAGCTCCGACAGCGAACACTGAAGCTTTCTTT. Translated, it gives CSARAPTANTEAFF.

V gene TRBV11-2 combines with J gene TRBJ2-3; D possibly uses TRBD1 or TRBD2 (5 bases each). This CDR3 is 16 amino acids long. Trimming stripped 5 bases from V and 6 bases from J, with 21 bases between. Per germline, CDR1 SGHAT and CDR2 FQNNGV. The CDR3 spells CASSHEEDWGPDTQYF. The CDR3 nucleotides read TGTGCCAGCAGCCACGAAGAGGACTGGGGACCTGATACGCAGTATTTT.

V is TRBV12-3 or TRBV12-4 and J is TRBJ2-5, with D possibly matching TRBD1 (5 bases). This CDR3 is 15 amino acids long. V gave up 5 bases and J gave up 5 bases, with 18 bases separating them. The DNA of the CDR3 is TGTGCCAGCAGTCCCACCCAACAGGTGCTGGAGACCCAGTACTTC. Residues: CASSPTQQVLETQYF.

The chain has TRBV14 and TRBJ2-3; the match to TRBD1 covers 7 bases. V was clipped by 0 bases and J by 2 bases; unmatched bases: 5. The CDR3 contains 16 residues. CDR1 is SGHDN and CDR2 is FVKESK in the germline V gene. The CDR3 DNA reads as TGTGCCAGCAGCCAAGACGGGACAGATATCACAGATACGCAGTATTTT. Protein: CASSQDGTDITDTQYF.

The CDR3 loop reads CASGLAGGPDETQYF. In DNA form, the CDR3 reads TGTGCCTCGGGACTAGCGGGAGGGCCGGATGAGACCCAGTACTTC. The V gene is TRBV15, the J gene TRBJ2-5, with TRBD2 matching over 16 bases. The CDR3 loop spans 15 amino acids. Per the germline V gene, CDR1 is LNHNV and CDR2 is YYDKDF (reference sequence). V lost 11 bases, J lost 5 bases, and 8 bases stayed unmatched.